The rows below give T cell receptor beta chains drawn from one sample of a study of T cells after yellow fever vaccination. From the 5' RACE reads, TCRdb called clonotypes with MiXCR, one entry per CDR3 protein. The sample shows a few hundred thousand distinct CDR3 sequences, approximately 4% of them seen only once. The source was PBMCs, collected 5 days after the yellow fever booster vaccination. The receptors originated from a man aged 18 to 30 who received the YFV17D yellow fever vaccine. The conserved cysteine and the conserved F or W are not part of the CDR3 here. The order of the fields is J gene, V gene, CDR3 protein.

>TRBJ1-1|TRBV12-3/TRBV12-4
ASSKQGDTEAF
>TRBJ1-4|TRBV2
ASTPTSGKLF
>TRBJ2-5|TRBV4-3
ASSQDGLAGNVETQY
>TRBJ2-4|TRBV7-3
ASSLIGTSGNIQY
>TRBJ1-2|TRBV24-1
ATSDGEHYGYT
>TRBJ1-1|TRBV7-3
ASRPKTDGMAF
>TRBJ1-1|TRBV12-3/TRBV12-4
ASSLIRGAEAF
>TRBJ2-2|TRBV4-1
ASSHDGQGNTGELF
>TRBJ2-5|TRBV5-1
ASSSRDGGGTQY
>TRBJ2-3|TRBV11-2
ASTQLRGPTDTQY
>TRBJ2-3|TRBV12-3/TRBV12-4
ASSLEALPTDTQY
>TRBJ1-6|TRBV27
ASSPGQNNSPLH
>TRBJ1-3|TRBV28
ASSSGPLGNTIY
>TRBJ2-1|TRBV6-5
ASRVGTQNNEQF